A single sample gave rise to the 24 T cell receptor beta chains below, sequenced in a study of glioma-infiltrating T cells after dendritic cell vaccination. Time point of the sample: after dendritic cell vaccination, including at tumor progression/relapse. The assay was immunoSEQ multiplex PCR, and TCRdb's table has in-frame clones only and misses some. This sample has 99,000 or so clones, with roughly 89% found just once. This sample comprised blood, obtained after dendritic cell vaccination. Receptors were obtained from a human donor with glioblastoma.

In its sample, this clone was seen a few times. The CDR3 here is CASSFPQGASDNEQFF. The CDR3 region has the DNA TGTGCCAGCAGCTTCCCGCAGGGGGCTTCCGACAATGAGCAGTTCTTC. This chain connects TRBV7-9 to TRBJ2-1, with 8 bases lining up with TRBD1. Losses at the gene ends were 3 bases for V and 5 bases for J; bases not matched to a gene: 9. This CDR3 is 16 amino acids long. The germline V gene has CDR1 SEHNR and CDR2 FQNEAQ (reference sequence). The full variable domain, its missing parts supplied by reference TRBV7-9 and TRBJ2-1, is DTGVSQNPRHKITKRGQNVTFRCDPISEHNRLYWYRQTLGQGPEFLTYFQNEAQLEKSRLLSDRFSAERPKGSFSTLEIQRTEQGDSAMYLCASSFPQGASDNEQFFGPGTRLTVL.

The chain links TRBV11-1 to TRBJ2-1; 10 bases align to TRBD2. Germline values: CDR1 SGHAT, CDR2 FQDESV (reference sequence). The CDR3 loop spans 15 amino acids. With V trimmed by 2 bases and J by 6 bases, 4 bases remained unmatched. The CDR3 region has the DNA TGTGCCAGCAGCTTATTTCTAGCGGGAGTCAATGAGCAGTTCTTC. Translated: CASSLFLAGVNEQFF. Complete variable domain (other parts from reference TRBV11-1 and TRBJ2-1): EAEVAQSPRYKITEKSQAVAFWCDPISGHATLYWYRQILGQGPELLVQFQDESVVDDSQLPKDRFSAERLKGVDSTLKIQPAELGDSAMYLCASSLFLAGVNEQFFGPGTRLTVL.

The chain links TRBV5-1 to TRBJ2-5; 14 nucleotides agree with TRBD2. The CDR3 consists of 16 residues. Trimming at V came to 4 bases and at J to 2 bases, leaving 4 bases not matched to a gene. Germline CDR1 reads SGHRS; CDR2 reads YFSETQ. The CDR3 coding sequence is TGCGCCAGCAGCCTCGGGACTAGCGGGGGTCAAGAGACCCAGTACTTC. As protein: CASSLGTSGGQETQYF.

The V gene is TRBV11-2, the J gene TRBJ1-1; perhaps TRBD1 as D (5 bases). The CDR3 runs to 15 residues. The germline V gene has CDR1 SGHAT and CDR2 FQNNGV. V lost 5 bases and J lost 1, with 14 bases in between. CDR3 residues: CASSRGWGENTEAFF. The CDR3 region has the DNA TGTGCCAGCAGCCGGGGGTGGGGGGAGAACACTGAAGCTTTCTTT.

This chain links TRBV11-2 with TRBJ2-7, with 7 bases aligning to TRBD2. Germline CDR1 and CDR2: SGHAT and FQNNGV. The CDR3 has 13 amino acids. With V trimmed by 8 bases and J by 2 bases, 6 bases remained unmatched. CDR3 region: CASARAGAYEQYF. CDR3 sequence (DNA): TGTGCCAGCGCTCGCGCGGGGGCCTACGAGCAGTACTTC.

DNA for the CDR3: TGTGCCTGGAGTTTGGGGACACCTGACAATCAGCCCCAGCATTTT. Amino acid sequence: CAWSLGTPDNQPQHF. The chain employs TRBV30 and TRBJ1-5, with D maybe TRBD1 (6 bases). Germline-derived CDR1 and CDR2 are GTSNPN and SVGIG (reference sequence). There are 15 residues in the CDR3. Trimming stripped 2 bases from V and 3 bases from J, with 14 bases between.

This chain links TRBV29-1 with TRBJ1-2; 7 bases are a match to TRBD1. The V gene end was trimmed by 7 bases and the J gene end by 3 bases; junction bases not matched to a gene: 5. Germline values: CDR1 SQVTM, CDR2 ANQGSEA. The CDR3 loop spans 12 amino acids. Written as DNA, the CDR3 is TGCAGCGGGATCAGGGGGGACTATGGCTACACCTTC. Translating it yields CSGIRGDYGYTF.

The V call is TRBV6-1, the J call TRBJ1-2; 7 bases match TRBD1. Unmatched junction bases numbered 16, after V lost 4 bases and J lost 8 bases. Germline V gene data show CDR1 as MNHNS and CDR2 as SASEGT. The CDR3 totals 16 residues. CDR3 DNA: TGTGCCAGCAGTGCTCTCCCGGACAGGCCTACTATAGGCTACACCTTC. Residues: CASSALPDRPTIGYTF.

This clone was recorded once. This chain uses TRBV19 with TRBJ1-5, with TRBD1 matching over 7 bases. The CDR3 spans 14 residues. Losses at the gene ends were 6 bases for V and 2 bases for J; bases not matched to a gene: 4. CDR1 is LNHDA and CDR2 is SQIVND in the germline V gene (reference sequence). CDR3 bases: TGTGCCAGTAGGACAGGGTACGGCAATCAGCCCCAGCATTTT. It is translated as CASRTGYGNQPQHF.

V gene TRBV27 combines with J gene TRBJ2-7; 7 bases map to TRBD1. V trimming: 5 bases; J trimming: 4 bases; junction bases outside the gene matches: 11. Germline V gives CDR1 MNHEY, CDR2 SMNVEV (reference sequence). The CDR3 has 15 amino acids. The DNA of the CDR3 is TGTGCCAGCAGTCCCCTAAGACAGGGTACGTACGAGCAGTACTTC. Translated: CASSPLRQGTYEQYF.

The chain combines TRBV9 with TRBJ2-2; 8 positions match TRBD1. This CDR3 spans 15 amino acids. Trimming removed 4 bases from V and 5 bases from J; junction bases left unmatched: 7. Looked up from germline, CDR1 is SGDLS and CDR2 is YYNGEE. The CDR3 region is CASSPAGGETGELFF. The CDR3 DNA is TGTGCCAGCAGCCCAGCAGGGGGCGAGACCGGGGAGCTGTTTTTT.

V and J are TRBV25-1 and TRBJ2-7; 7 bases fit TRBD1. From germline, CDR1 is MGHDK and CDR2 SYGVNS. This CDR3 region has 14 residues. V lost 1 base to trimming and J lost 5 bases; unmatched junction nucleotides: 5. The CDR3 sequence: CASSEWRQGDEQYF. The CDR3 nucleotides read TGTGCCAGCAGTGAATGGAGGCAGGGGGACGAGCAGTACTTC.

V is TRBV21-1 and J is TRBJ1-1. TRBV21-1 is a known pseudogene. This CDR3 is 14 amino acids long. The DNA of the CDR3 is TGTGCCAGCAGCACGGGGAGGAGGTACACTGAAGCTTTCTTT. Protein: CASSTGRRYTEAFF.

The rearrangement uses TRBV13 and TRBJ2-5, with TRBD2 identical over 12 bases. The assigned J gene may be wrong: the sequence end matches TRBJ2-7 better. Germline CDR1 and CDR2: PRHDT and FYEKMQ (reference sequence). The CDR3 covers 15 residues. CDR3 in amino acids: CASSLALAGGYEQYF. CDR3 DNA: TGTGCCAGCAGCTTAGCACTAGCGGGAGGCTACGAGCAGTACTTC.

The CDR3 reads CASSPGVELFF. CDR3 nucleotide sequence: TGTGCCAGCAGCCCGGGGGTAGAGCTGTTTTTT. The rearrangement links TRBV5-8 to TRBJ2-2, with a tentative D call TRBD2 (6 bases). Germline loops: CDR1 SGHTS, CDR2 YDEGEE. This CDR3 has 11 amino acids. With 4 bases removed from V and 11 bases from J, the gap between germline ends came to 9 bases.

The chain has TRBV6-1 and TRBJ1-1, with D possibly TRBD1 on 5 matching bases. The V end lost 7 bases, the J end lost 8 bases, and 20 bases lay between the germline ends. This CDR3 region has 14 residues. The germline V gene encodes CDR1 MNHNS and CDR2 SASEGT. The DNA for the CDR3 is TGTGCCAGCACCCTAATAACCGGGACTTTAGAAGCTTTCTTT. Translating gives CASTLITGTLEAFF.

DNA of the CDR3: TGTGCCAGCAGCTCCGACAGGGTCCATGAGCAGTTCTTC. It is translated as CASSSDRVHEQFF. This chain uses TRBV7-8 with TRBJ2-1; TRBD1 matches 7 bases. Unmatched junction bases numbered 5, after V lost 4 bases and J lost 8 bases. The CDR3 has 13 amino acids. Germline values: CDR1 SGHVS, CDR2 FQNEAQ.

The chain is built from TRBV11-2 and TRBJ1-2; perhaps TRBD1 as D (6 bases). Germline assignment: CDR1 SGHAT and CDR2 FQNNGV. Trimming cost V 5 bases and J 5 bases, with 21 bases left between them. The CDR3 is 16 residues long. The CDR3 nucleotides read TGTGCCAGCAGCGCCCGGAGTGGCTTCAGGGGATATGGCTACACCTTC. Protein sequence: CASSARSGFRGYGYTF.

V gene TRBV10-2 combines with J gene TRBJ2-5; the D is unclear. V was cut by 0 bases and J by 5 bases, with 13 bases left in between. Germline CDR1 reads WSHSY; CDR2 reads SAAADI. The CDR3 totals 15 residues. The CDR3 reads CASSESSAPVETQYF. CDR3 coding DNA: TGCGCCAGCAGTGAGTCGAGCGCCCCGGTGGAGACCCAGTACTTC.

This clone was found once. CDR3 residues: CAWRLAGGETQYF. The CDR3 DNA follows: TGTGCCTGGAGACTAGCGGGAGGGGAGACCCAGTACTTC. V gene TRBV30 combines with J gene TRBJ2-5, with 13 bases that match TRBD2. Germline V lookup: CDR1 GTSNPN, CDR2 SVGIG (reference sequence). The CDR3 is 13 residues long. V gave up 3 bases and J gave up 5 bases; unmatched junction bases: 0.

The V call is TRBV5-4, the J call TRBJ1-1; 8 bases map to TRBD1. With 0 bases clipped from V and 4 bases from J, the junction kept 5 bases outside the gene matches. The germline V gene encodes CDR1 SGHNT and CDR2 YYREEE (reference sequence). The CDR3 covers 15 residues. CDR3 bases: TGTGCCAGCAGCTTGGATGGACAGGGAGTCACTGAAGCTTTCTTT. Protein sequence: CASSLDGQGVTEAFF.

The genes are TRBV5-6 and TRBJ1-1; D unclear. Trimming pared 4 bases from V and 6 bases from J, leaving 10 bases between. This CDR3 region has 12 residues. Germline V gives CDR1 SGHDT, CDR2 YYEEEE. CDR3 nucleotides: TGTGCCAGCAGCACGGGGAGGGCTGAAGCTTTCTTT. It yields the protein CASSTGRAEAFF.

CDR3 in amino acids: CAWSVGLAAYNEQFF. In DNA form, the CDR3 reads TGTGCCTGGAGTGTAGGCCTAGCGGCGTACAATGAGCAGTTCTTC. The chain combines TRBV30 with TRBJ2-1; 7 bases fit TRBD2. CDR3 length: 15 residues. V gave up 0 bases and J gave up 4 bases; unmatched junction bases: 6. The germline V gene encodes CDR1 GTSNPN and CDR2 SVGIG (reference sequence).

This rearrangement joins TRBV28 to TRBJ1-1; maybe TRBD1 (6 bases). From germline, CDR1 is MDHEN and CDR2 SYDVKM. V was shortened by 8 bases and J by 5 bases, with 18 bases between the two germline ends. The CDR3 runs 14 residues. The CDR3 nucleotides are TGTGCCAGCCAATTCATGGGGGCATGGACTGAAGCTTTCTTT. As protein: CASQFMGAWTEAFF.